The 17 T cell receptor beta chains reported below all come from one sample, sequenced in a study of blood T cell repertoires in COVID-19. Produced via immunoSEQ multiplex PCR; TCRdb's table is partial and in-frame only. Of 250,000 to 350,000 clones listed, roughly 88% were seen once; the top ten hold approximately 2.9%. The sequencing input was peripheral blood. These receptors came from a woman between 25 and 40 years old with COVID-19, enrolled during active disease.

The V call is TRBV5-6, the J call TRBJ2-7; perhaps TRBD1 as D (5 bases). From germline, CDR1 is SGHDT and CDR2 YYEEEE. This CDR3 is built from 14 residues. The V gene lost 4 bases and the J gene lost 3 bases, with 14 bases spanning the gap. This CDR3 reads CASSHLGQIYEQYF. As DNA, the CDR3 is TGTGCCAGCAGCCACCTCGGACAAATCTACGAGCAGTACTTC.

The gene calls are TRBV5-1 and TRBJ2-5; TRBD1 aligns across 7 bases. CDR1 and CDR2 from the germline V gene are SGHRS and YFSETQ. The CDR3 sequence is 18 residues long. Trimming at V came to 1 base and at J to 5 bases, leaving 17 bases not matched to a gene. CDR3 nucleotides: TGCGCCAGCAGCTTGACCCTGCCGGCGACAGGGATAGTTGAGACCCAGTACTTC. Translation: CASSLTLPATGIVETQYF.

The J gene is TRBJ2-7, the V gene TRBV19; D is perhaps TRBD1 (7 bases). The V and J ends lost 5 bases and 2 bases respectively, with 16 bases between them. The CDR3 sequence is 15 residues long. Germline loops: CDR1 LNHDA, CDR2 SQIVND (reference sequence). The CDR3 loop reads CASSWGDSHPYEQYF. The CDR3, as DNA: TGTGCCAGTAGTTGGGGGGACAGCCATCCCTACGAGCAGTACTTC.

The chain recombines TRBV3-1 (or the pseudogene TRBV3-2) with TRBJ2-1, with 8 positions matching TRBD1. Germline V CDR1 and CDR2: LGHDT, YNNKEL (reference sequence). The CDR3 runs to 16 residues. The V gene end was trimmed by 0 bases and the J gene end by 2 bases; junction bases not matched to a gene: 3. In nucleotides, the CDR3 is TGTGCCAGCAGCCAAGAGACAGGGGCTACCTACAATGAGCAGTTCTTC. Translation: CASSQETGATYNEQFF.

V is TRBV19 and J is TRBJ1-2, with 8 bases matching TRBD1. Trimming removed 7 bases from V and 2 bases from J; junction bases left unmatched: 6. Per the germline V gene, CDR1 is LNHDA and CDR2 is SQIVND (reference sequence). The CDR3 loop spans 14 amino acids. The CDR3 region has the DNA TGTGCCAGTAAAGGGACAGGCTCCAACTATGGCTACACCTTC. Translation: CASKGTGSNYGYTF.

The V gene is TRBV2, the J gene TRBJ2-3; no clear D gene. V lost 8 bases and J lost 2, with 2 bases in between. CDR3 length equals 10 residues. Germline assignment: CDR1 SNHLY and CDR2 FYNNEI. Written as DNA, the CDR3 is TGTGCCAGCCACACAGATACGCAGTATTTT. Its translation is CASHTDTQYF.

J is TRBJ1-4 and V is TRBV7-9; D is unclear. This CDR3 is 14 amino acids long. CDR1 is SEHNR, CDR2 FQNEAQ, per germline (reference sequence). With 2 bases removed from V and 8 bases from J, the gap between germline ends came to 12 bases. The chain's CDR3 is CASSLSGVGEKLFF. The CDR3, as DNA: TGTGCCAGCAGCTTATCCGGGGTCGGCGAAAAACTGTTTTTT.

The chain has TRBV27 and TRBJ2-1; a possible D gene is TRBD2 (6 bases). The CDR3 is made up of 15 amino acids. Germline V gene sequence: CDR1 MNHEY, CDR2 SMNVEV (reference sequence). V shed 2 bases and J shed 2 bases, with 10 bases lying between them. The CDR3 nucleotides read TGTGCCAGCAGTTTAGCGGGAAATCCCTACAATGAGCAGTTCTTC. It translates to CASSLAGNPYNEQFF.

This clone was counted only a few times. V is TRBV19 and J is TRBJ2-2, with 7 bases identical to TRBD1. From germline, CDR1 is LNHDA and CDR2 SQIVND (reference sequence). This CDR3 is built from 13 residues. V gave up 5 bases and J gave up 6 bases; unmatched junction bases: 3. The CDR3, as DNA: TGTGCCAGTAGTGTTACAGGGGCCGGGGAGCTGTTTTTT. As protein: CASSVTGAGELFF.

The chain is built from TRBV30 and TRBJ2-7; TRBD1 might be the D (5 bases). Germline loops: CDR1 GTSNPN, CDR2 SVGIG (reference sequence). The CDR3 contains 14 residues. V was shortened by 2 bases and J by 6 bases, with 17 bases between the two germline ends. CDR3 sequence (DNA): TGTGCCTGGAGTATAGGGGCGGACGGAAGCGAGCAGTACTTC. Translated, it gives CAWSIGADGSEQYF.

J is TRBJ2-1 and V is TRBV10-3; a possible D gene is TRBD2 (6 bases). Trimming removed 3 bases from V and 3 bases from J, with 12 bases in between. This CDR3 is built from 15 residues. Germline-derived CDR1 and CDR2 are ENHRY and SYGVKD. The DNA of the CDR3 is TGTGCCATCAGTGACGGGGGAAGCTTCTACAATGAGCAGTTCTTC. This sequence encodes CAISDGGSFYNEQFF.

This clone came up once. This CDR3 reads CASRNRQGNNEQFF. In DNA, the CDR3 is TGTGCCAGCAGAAACCGACAGGGGAACAATGAGCAGTTCTTC. The gene calls are TRBV6-5 and TRBJ2-1; 8 nucleotides align to TRBD1. Germline-derived CDR1 and CDR2 are MNHEY and SVGAGI. The CDR3 totals 14 residues. V trimming: 6 bases; J trimming: 5 bases; junction bases outside the gene matches: 6.

The chain links TRBV9 to TRBJ2-7; perhaps TRBD1 as D (5 bases). The V end was cut by 3 bases, the J end by 3 bases, with 16 bases between. CDR3 length: 15 amino acids. Looked up from germline, CDR1 is SGDLS and CDR2 is YYNGEE. In nucleotides, the CDR3 is TGTGCCAGCAGCGCGGTCCAGGGCTCCCTCTACGAGCAGTACTTC. This sequence encodes CASSAVQGSLYEQYF. Full variable domain (missing parts from reference TRBV9 and TRBJ2-7): DSGVTQTPKHLITATGQRVTLRCSPRSGDLSVYWYQQSLDQGLQFLIQYYNGEERAKGNILERFSAQQFPDLHSELNLSSLELGDSALYFCASSAVQGSLYEQYFGPGTRLTVT.

The chain couples TRBV3-1 (or the pseudogene TRBV3-2) to TRBJ1-2; D unresolved. The germline CDR1 and CDR2 sequences are LGHDT and YNNKEL (reference sequence). V was cut by 3 bases and J by 6 bases, with 17 bases left in between. The CDR3 contains 15 residues. CDR3 loop: CASSHPFGEGNGYTF. Written as DNA, the CDR3 is TGTGCCAGCAGCCACCCCTTCGGCGAGGGTAATGGCTACACCTTC.

The rearrangement joins TRBV29-1 to TRBJ2-3; TRBD1 aligns across 9 bases. This CDR3 comprises 16 residues. Germline V gene sequence: CDR1 SQVTM, CDR2 ANQGSEA. V shed 6 bases and J 0 bases; nucleotides not matched to a gene: 10. The CDR3 sequence is CSVGYVQGASTDTQYF. For the CDR3, the DNA is TGCAGCGTGGGTTACGTACAGGGGGCGAGCACAGATACGCAGTATTTT.

The gene calls are TRBV27 and TRBJ2-1; tentative D call: TRBD2 (5 bases). Trimming removed 3 bases at V and 7 bases at J, with 22 bases between. Germline CDR1 is MNHEY and CDR2 is SMNVEV (reference sequence). The CDR3 consists of 17 residues. CDR3 loop: CASSFYGPSGERNEQFF. As DNA, the CDR3 is TGTGCCAGCAGTTTTTATGGGCCCAGCGGCGAGCGGAATGAGCAGTTCTTC.

The rearrangement joins TRBV19 to TRBJ1-6; 9 nucleotides line up with TRBD1. Germline assignment: CDR1 LNHDA and CDR2 SQIVND (reference sequence). This CDR3 comprises 16 residues. Germline trimming cut 6 bases from V and 8 bases from J; bases unmatched to any gene: 11. The CDR3 sequence is CASSHHGQGMDSPLHF. DNA of the CDR3: TGTGCCAGTAGCCACCACGGACAGGGGATGGATTCACCCCTCCACTTT.